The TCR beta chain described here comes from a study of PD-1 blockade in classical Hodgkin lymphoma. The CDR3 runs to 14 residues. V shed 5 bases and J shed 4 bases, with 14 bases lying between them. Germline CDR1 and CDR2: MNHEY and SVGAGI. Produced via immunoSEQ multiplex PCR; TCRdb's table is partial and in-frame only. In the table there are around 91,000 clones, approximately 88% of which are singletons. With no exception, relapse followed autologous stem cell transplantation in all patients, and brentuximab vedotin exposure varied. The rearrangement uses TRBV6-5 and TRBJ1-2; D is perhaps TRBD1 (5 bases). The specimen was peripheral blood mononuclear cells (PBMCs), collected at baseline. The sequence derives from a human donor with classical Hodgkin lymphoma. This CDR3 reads CASSPRETVYGYTF. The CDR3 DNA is TGTGCCAGCAGTCCCAGGGAAACGGTCTATGGCTACACCTTC.